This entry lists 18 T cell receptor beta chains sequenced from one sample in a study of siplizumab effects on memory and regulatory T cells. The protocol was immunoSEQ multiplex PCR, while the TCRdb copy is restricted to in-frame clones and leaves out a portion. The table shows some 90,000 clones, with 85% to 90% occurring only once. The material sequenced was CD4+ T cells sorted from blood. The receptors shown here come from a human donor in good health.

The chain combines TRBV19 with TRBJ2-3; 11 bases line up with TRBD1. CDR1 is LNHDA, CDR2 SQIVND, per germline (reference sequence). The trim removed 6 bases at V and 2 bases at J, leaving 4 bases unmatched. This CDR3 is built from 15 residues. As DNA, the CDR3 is TGTGCCAGTAGCGGGACAGGGGGACACACAGATACGCAGTATTTT. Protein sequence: CASSGTGGHTDTQYF.

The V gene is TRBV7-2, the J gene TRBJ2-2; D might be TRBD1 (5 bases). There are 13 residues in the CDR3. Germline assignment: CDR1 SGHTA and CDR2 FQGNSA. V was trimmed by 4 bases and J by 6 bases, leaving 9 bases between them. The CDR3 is CASSSQGSGELFF. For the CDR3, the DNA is TGTGCCAGCAGCTCCCAGGGCTCCGGGGAGCTGTTTTTT.

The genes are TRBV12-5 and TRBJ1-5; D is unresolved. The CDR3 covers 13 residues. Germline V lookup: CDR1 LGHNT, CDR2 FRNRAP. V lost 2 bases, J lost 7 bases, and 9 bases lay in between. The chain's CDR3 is CASGLTANQPQHF. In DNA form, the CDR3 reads TGTGCTAGTGGTTTGACGGCAAACCAGCCCCAGCATTTT.

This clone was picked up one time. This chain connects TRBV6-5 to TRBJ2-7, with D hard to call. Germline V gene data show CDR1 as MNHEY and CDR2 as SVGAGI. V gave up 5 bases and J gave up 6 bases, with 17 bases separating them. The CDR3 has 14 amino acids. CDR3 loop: CASSEIPSNSEQYF. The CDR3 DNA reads TGTGCCAGCAGTGAAATACCCAGTAATAGCGAGCAGTACTTC.

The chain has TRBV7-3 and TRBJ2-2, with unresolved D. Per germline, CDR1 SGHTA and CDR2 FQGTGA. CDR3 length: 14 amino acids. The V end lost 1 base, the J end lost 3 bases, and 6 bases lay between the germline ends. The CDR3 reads CASSLNPDTGELFF. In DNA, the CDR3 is TGTGCCAGCAGCTTAAATCCAGACACCGGGGAGCTGTTTTTT. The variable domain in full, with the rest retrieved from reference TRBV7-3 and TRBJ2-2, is GAGVSQTPSNKVTEKGKYVELRCDPISGHTALYWYRQSLGQGPEFLIYFQGTGAADDSGLPNDRFFAVRPEGSVSTLKIQRTERGDSAVYLCASSLNPDTGELFFGEGSRLTVL.

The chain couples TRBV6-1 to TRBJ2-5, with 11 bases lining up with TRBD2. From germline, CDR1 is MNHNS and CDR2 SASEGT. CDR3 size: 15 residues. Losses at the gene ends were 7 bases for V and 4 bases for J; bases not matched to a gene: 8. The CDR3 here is CASTGTSGSRETQYF. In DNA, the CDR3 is TGTGCCAGCACAGGTACTAGCGGGAGCCGAGAGACCCAGTACTTC.

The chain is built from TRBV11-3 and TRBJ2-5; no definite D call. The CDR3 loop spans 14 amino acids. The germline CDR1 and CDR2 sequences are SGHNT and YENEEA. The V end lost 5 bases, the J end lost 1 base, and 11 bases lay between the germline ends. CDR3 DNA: TGTGCCAGCAGCGAAGCCGCGATCCAAGAGACCCAGTACTTC. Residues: CASSEAAIQETQYF.

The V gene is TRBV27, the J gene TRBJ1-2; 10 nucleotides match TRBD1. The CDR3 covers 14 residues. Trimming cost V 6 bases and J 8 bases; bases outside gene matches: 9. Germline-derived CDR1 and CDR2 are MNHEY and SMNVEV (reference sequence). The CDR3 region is CASRMTGGGGGYTF. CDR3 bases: TGTGCCAGCAGGATGACAGGGGGCGGAGGGGGCTACACCTTC.

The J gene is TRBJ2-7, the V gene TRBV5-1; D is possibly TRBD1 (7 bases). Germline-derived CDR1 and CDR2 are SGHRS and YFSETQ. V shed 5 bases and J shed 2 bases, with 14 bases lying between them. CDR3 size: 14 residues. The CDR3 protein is CASRTDREAYEQYF. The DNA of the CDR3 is TGCGCCAGCAGAACCGACAGGGAGGCCTACGAGCAGTACTTC.

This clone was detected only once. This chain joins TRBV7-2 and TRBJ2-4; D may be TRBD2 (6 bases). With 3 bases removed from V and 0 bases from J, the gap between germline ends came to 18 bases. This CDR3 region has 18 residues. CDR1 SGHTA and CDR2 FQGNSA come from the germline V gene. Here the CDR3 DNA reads TGTGCCAGCAGCTTTAGAGGAGGGGAGAGAATAGCCAAAAACATTCAGTACTTC. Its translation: CASSFRGGERIAKNIQYF.

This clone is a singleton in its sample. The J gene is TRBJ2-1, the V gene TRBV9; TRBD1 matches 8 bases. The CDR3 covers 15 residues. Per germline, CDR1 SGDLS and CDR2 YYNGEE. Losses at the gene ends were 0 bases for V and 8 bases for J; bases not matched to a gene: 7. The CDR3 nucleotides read TGTGCCAGCAGCGTAGTTCCGGACAGGGTTCATGAGCAGTTCTTC. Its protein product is CASSVVPDRVHEQFF.

The CDR3 is CANRSVRTEAFF. The CDR3, as DNA: TGTGCCAATCGATCGGTTCGGACTGAAGCTTTCTTT. This rearrangement joins TRBV7-9 to TRBJ1-1; D uncertain. V dropped 10 bases and J dropped 5 bases, with 14 bases sitting between them. This CDR3 has 12 amino acids. The germline V gene encodes CDR1 SEHNR and CDR2 FQNEAQ (reference sequence).

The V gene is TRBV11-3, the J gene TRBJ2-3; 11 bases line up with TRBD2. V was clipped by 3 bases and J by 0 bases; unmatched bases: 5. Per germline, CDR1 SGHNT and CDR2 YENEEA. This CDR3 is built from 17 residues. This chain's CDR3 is CASSFRTSGQSTDTQYF. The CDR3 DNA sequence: TGTGCCAGCAGCTTCCGGACTAGCGGGCAAAGCACAGATACGCAGTATTTT. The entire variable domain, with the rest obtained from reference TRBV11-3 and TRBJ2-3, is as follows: EAGVVQSPRYKIIEKKQPVAFWCNPISGHNTLYWYLQNLGQGPELLIRYENEEAVDDSQLPKDRFSAERLKGVDSTLKIQPAELGDSAVYLCASSFRTSGQSTDTQYFGPGTRLTVL.

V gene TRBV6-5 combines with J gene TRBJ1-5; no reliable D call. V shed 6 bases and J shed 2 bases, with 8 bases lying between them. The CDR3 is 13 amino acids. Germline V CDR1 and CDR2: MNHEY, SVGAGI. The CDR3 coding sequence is TGTGCCAGCAGGCCCGGGGGCAATCAGCCCCAGCATTTT. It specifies CASRPGGNQPQHF.

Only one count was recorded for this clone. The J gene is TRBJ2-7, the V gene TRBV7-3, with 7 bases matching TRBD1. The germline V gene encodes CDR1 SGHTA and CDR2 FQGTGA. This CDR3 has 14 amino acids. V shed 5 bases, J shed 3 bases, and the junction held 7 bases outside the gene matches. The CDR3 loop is CASSLGGGVYEQYF. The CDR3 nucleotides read TGTGCCAGCAGCCTAGGGGGCGGTGTCTACGAGCAGTACTTC.

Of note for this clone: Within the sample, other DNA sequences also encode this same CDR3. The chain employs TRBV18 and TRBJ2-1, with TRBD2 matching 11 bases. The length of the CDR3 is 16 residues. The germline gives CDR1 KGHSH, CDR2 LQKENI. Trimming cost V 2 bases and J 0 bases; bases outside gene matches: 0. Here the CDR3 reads CASSPGTSGSYNEQFF. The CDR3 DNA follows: TGTGCCAGCTCACCAGGGACTAGCGGCTCCTACAATGAGCAGTTCTTC.

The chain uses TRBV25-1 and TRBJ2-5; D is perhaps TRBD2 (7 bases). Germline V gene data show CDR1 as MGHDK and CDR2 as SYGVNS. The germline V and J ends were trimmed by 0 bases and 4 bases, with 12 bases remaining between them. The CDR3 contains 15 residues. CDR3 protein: CASSEYSGGLETQYF. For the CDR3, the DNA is TGTGCCAGCAGTGAATATTCCGGGGGGCTAGAGACCCAGTACTTC.

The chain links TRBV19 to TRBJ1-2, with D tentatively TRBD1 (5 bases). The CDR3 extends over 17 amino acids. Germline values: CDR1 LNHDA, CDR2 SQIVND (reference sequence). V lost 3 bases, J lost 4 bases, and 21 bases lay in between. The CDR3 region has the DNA TGTGCCAGTAGTATGCTTGGACAACCGCGGCCATCCTATGGCTACACCTTC. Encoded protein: CASSMLGQPRPSYGYTF.